Following are 2 T cell receptor beta chains from one sample sequenced in a study of T cell responses to AZD1222 COVID-19 vaccine. The repertoire was sequenced with immunoSEQ multiplex PCR; TCRdb's copy has only in-frame clones and lacks some. The table lists around 160,000 clones, more than 75% of them singletons. The specimen comprised peripheral blood, sampled on day 0 of MenACWY control vaccination. All receptors come from an adult in good health.

This chain uses TRBV4-1 with TRBJ1-2, with 12 bases lining up with TRBD1. This CDR3 is built from 17 residues. Germline CDR1 and CDR2: MGHRA and YSYEKL. Trimming took 8 bases from V and 6 from J; bases not matched to a gene: 16. In nucleotides, the CDR3 is TGCGCCAGCGGCCCCGGGACAGGGGGCGCCGGAGGCAATGGCTACACCTTC. It codes for CASGPGTGGAGGNGYTF.

The genes are TRBV5-1 and TRBJ2-5; possible D gene TRBD1, 6 bases. CDR1 is SGHRS and CDR2 is YFSETQ in the germline V gene. V was pared by 0 bases and J by 5 bases, with 26 bases between. The CDR3 is made up of 19 amino acids. The CDR3 DNA reads as TGCGCCAGCAGCTTGGCCGGATCGGCAGGGGTGACATTATTGGAGACCCAGTACTTC. Amino acid sequence: CASSLAGSAGVTLLETQYF.